Listed below are T cell receptor beta chains from one sample, sequenced in a study of blood T cell repertoires in COVID-19. Assay: immunoSEQ multiplex PCR; the TCRdb copy retains only in-frame clones and omits some. The table records about 300,000 clones, about 93% of them present only once. Sample: PBMCs or T cells enriched from blood (not recorded which). The source is a woman aged 30 to 39 who had recovered from COVID-19. Each CDR3 is given with its conserved first and last residue. Fields, in order: D gene, V gene, J gene, clone size, CDR3 DNA, CDR3 protein. A D gene is named only where the DNA matches it firmly. Expanded clones are given a class, and other clones once, few, many or no size at all.

D gene: .; V gene: TRBV5-1; J gene: TRBJ1-1; clone size: .; CDR3 DNA: TGCGCCACCAGCCTCCAGGGAATGAACACTGAAGCTTTCTTT; CDR3 protein: CATSLQGMNTEAFF
D gene: TRBD2; V gene: TRBV6-2/TRBV6-3; J gene: TRBJ2-1; clone size: .; CDR3 DNA: TGTGCCAGCAGTGCCGGGACTATGTACAATGAGCAGTTCTTC; CDR3 protein: CASSAGTMYNEQFF
D gene: TRBD2; V gene: TRBV19; J gene: TRBJ2-7; clone size: once; CDR3 DNA: TGTGCCAGTAGTATCGCTAGCGGGACCTACGAGCAGTACTTC; CDR3 protein: CASSIASGTYEQYF
D gene: .; V gene: TRBV6-5; J gene: TRBJ2-7; clone size: .; CDR3 DNA: TGTGCCAGCAGTTTTCCGGGAAGGGACTACGAGCAGTACTTC; CDR3 protein: CASSFPGRDYEQYF
D gene: TRBD2; V gene: TRBV7-8; J gene: TRBJ2-7; clone size: .; CDR3 DNA: TGTGCCAGCAGCCCCTCTAGCGGGAGTCTTATTGAGCAGTACTTC; CDR3 protein: CASSPSSGSLIEQYF
D gene: TRBD1; V gene: TRBV5-6; J gene: TRBJ1-3; clone size: few; CDR3 DNA: TGTGCCAGTACCGACAGGGGGCGTAAGACTGGAAACACCATATATTTT; CDR3 protein: CASTDRGRKTGNTIYF
D gene: TRBD1; V gene: TRBV19; J gene: TRBJ1-5; clone size: .; CDR3 DNA: TGTGCCAGTAGTACCAACAGGGGCGGGCAGCCCCAGCATTTT; CDR3 protein: CASSTNRGGQPQHF
D gene: .; V gene: TRBV7-3; J gene: TRBJ2-5; clone size: .; CDR3 DNA: TGTGCCAGCAGCTTAGGAGGGGCCGGAGAGACCCAGTACTTC; CDR3 protein: CASSLGGAGETQYF
D gene: TRBD2; V gene: TRBV25-1; J gene: TRBJ2-3; clone size: .; CDR3 DNA: TGTGCCAGCAGTGAAGGCAGACTAGCGGGAAGAGATACGCAGTATTTT; CDR3 protein: CASSEGRLAGRDTQYF
D gene: .; V gene: TRBV4-1; J gene: TRBJ1-4; clone size: .; CDR3 DNA: TGCGCCAGCAGCCGAGTAGGGAGGGGGAATGAAAAACTGTTTTTT; CDR3 protein: CASSRVGRGNEKLFF
D gene: .; V gene: TRBV5-6; J gene: TRBJ1-4; clone size: .; CDR3 DNA: TGTGCCAGCAGCTTGGACGGAGCTAATGAAAAACTGTTTTTT; CDR3 protein: CASSLDGANEKLFF
D gene: TRBD1; V gene: TRBV27; J gene: TRBJ1-2; clone size: .; CDR3 DNA: TGTGCCAGCAGGCAAACAGGGGGTGGCGGCTACACCTTC; CDR3 protein: CASRQTGGGGYTF
D gene: .; V gene: TRBV3-1/TRBV3-2; J gene: TRBJ2-5; clone size: .; CDR3 DNA: TGTGCCAGCAGCCAACTGGCGGCCCTCCAAGAGACCCAGTACTTC; CDR3 protein: CASSQLAALQETQYF
D gene: TRBD1; V gene: TRBV6-2/TRBV6-3; J gene: TRBJ2-3; clone size: .; CDR3 DNA: TGTGCCAGCAGTTACGAGGACAGGGCAACAGATACGCAGTATTTT; CDR3 protein: CASSYEDRATDTQYF
D gene: .; V gene: TRBV30; J gene: TRBJ1-1; clone size: .; CDR3 DNA: TGTGCCTGGAGGGGGCGAAAAGCTTTCTTT; CDR3 protein: CAWRGRKAFF
D gene: TRBD1; V gene: TRBV14; J gene: TRBJ2-7; clone size: .; CDR3 DNA: TGTGCCAGCAGCCAGGCCGGGACAGCTCTACGAGGGCAGTACTTC; CDR3 protein: CASSQAGTALRGQYF
D gene: TRBD1; V gene: TRBV11-3; J gene: TRBJ2-7; clone size: .; CDR3 DNA: TGTGCCAGCCTGCGGGGACAGGGCCCCTACGAGCAGTACTTC; CDR3 protein: CASLRGQGPYEQYF
D gene: TRBD2; V gene: TRBV9; J gene: TRBJ2-3; clone size: .; CDR3 DNA: TGTGCCAGCAGCGTAGCGGGACGGGAGGCGGATACGCAGTATTTT; CDR3 protein: CASSVAGREADTQYF
D gene: TRBD2; V gene: TRBV9; J gene: TRBJ2-1; clone size: once; CDR3 DNA: TGTGCCAGCGGAAAAACTAGCGGGGGGTACAATGAGCAGTTCTTC; CDR3 protein: CASGKTSGGYNEQFF
D gene: .; V gene: TRBV21-1; J gene: TRBJ2-5; clone size: .; CDR3 DNA: TGTGCCAGCAGCAGACAGGTTCACCAAGAGACCCAGTACTTC; CDR3 protein: CASSRQVHQETQYF
D gene: .; V gene: TRBV9; J gene: TRBJ2-1; clone size: .; CDR3 DNA: TGTGCCAGCAGCGTAGGTCCGGGTCAGAGGAACGATGAGCAGTTCTTC; CDR3 protein: CASSVGPGQRNDEQFF
D gene: .; V gene: TRBV7-2; J gene: TRBJ2-3; clone size: .; CDR3 DNA: TGTGCCAGCAGCTTTCAGGGGCAGCGTGTGACAGATACGCAGTATTTT; CDR3 protein: CASSFQGQRVTDTQYF
D gene: TRBD1; V gene: TRBV5-1; J gene: TRBJ2-2; clone size: .; CDR3 DNA: TGCGCCAGCAGCTCACGGACAGGGATTGCCGGGGAGCTGTTTTTT; CDR3 protein: CASSSRTGIAGELFF
D gene: .; V gene: TRBV20-1; J gene: TRBJ2-7; clone size: .; CDR3 DNA: TGCAGTGCTAGTTTAGTTGCGCGCGAGCAGTACTTC; CDR3 protein: CSASLVAREQYF
D gene: .; V gene: TRBV6-5; J gene: TRBJ2-7; clone size: .; CDR3 DNA: TGTGCCAGCAGTCCCAGGACAGTATCCTACGAGCAGTACTTC; CDR3 protein: CASSPRTVSYEQYF
D gene: .; V gene: TRBV7-2; J gene: TRBJ2-5; clone size: few; CDR3 DNA: TGTGCCAGCAGCCGTTCTAGTAGATTCCAAGAGACCCAGTACTTC; CDR3 protein: CASSRSSRFQETQYF
D gene: TRBD1; V gene: TRBV28; J gene: TRBJ1-6; clone size: once; CDR3 DNA: TGTGCCAGCAGTTGGGGACAGGGACCCCTCCACTTT; CDR3 protein: CASSWGQGPLHF
D gene: .; V gene: TRBV28; J gene: TRBJ1-4; clone size: .; CDR3 DNA: TGTGCCAGCAGTTTATCGGCAGGCTATAATGAAAAACTGTTTTTT; CDR3 protein: CASSLSAGYNEKLFF
D gene: TRBD1; V gene: TRBV27; J gene: TRBJ1-4; clone size: .; CDR3 DNA: TGTGCCAGCGGAGCCGGGACAGTCGCTAATGAAAAACTGTTTTTT; CDR3 protein: CASGAGTVANEKLFF
D gene: TRBD2; V gene: TRBV28; J gene: TRBJ2-1; clone size: once; CDR3 DNA: TGTGCCAGCAGTTTAGGAGCTAGCGGGGGGTACAATGAGCAGTTCTTC; CDR3 protein: CASSLGASGGYNEQFF
D gene: TRBD1; V gene: TRBV5-6; J gene: TRBJ1-1; clone size: .; CDR3 DNA: TGTGCCAGCAGCTACCATCCGGGACAGGGTTTCACTGAAGCTTTCTTT; CDR3 protein: CASSYHPGQGFTEAFF
D gene: .; V gene: TRBV4-1; J gene: TRBJ1-2; clone size: few; CDR3 DNA: TGCGCCAGCAGCCAAGATCGGGGGGCGTTGCATGGCTACACCTTC; CDR3 protein: CASSQDRGALHGYTF
D gene: .; V gene: TRBV7-8; J gene: TRBJ2-7; clone size: .; CDR3 DNA: TGTGCCAGCAGCTTAACCGCAGGGAGGTCCTACGAGCAGTACTTC; CDR3 protein: CASSLTAGRSYEQYF
D gene: TRBD1; V gene: TRBV9; J gene: TRBJ1-5; clone size: once; CDR3 DNA: TGTGCCAGCAGCGTAGGACAGGGCGGTAAACAGCCCCAGCATTTT; CDR3 protein: CASSVGQGGKQPQHF
D gene: TRBD1; V gene: TRBV3-1/TRBV3-2; J gene: TRBJ1-2; clone size: .; CDR3 DNA: TGTGCCAGCAGCCATTGGGACAGGGTAAGGTTTGGCTACACCTTC; CDR3 protein: CASSHWDRVRFGYTF
D gene: .; V gene: TRBV5-8; J gene: TRBJ2-3; clone size: .; CDR3 DNA: TGTGCCAGCAGCTTGCCCACCCCGACTAGATACACAGATACGCAGTATTTT; CDR3 protein: CASSLPTPTRYTDTQYF
D gene: TRBD2; V gene: TRBV11-2; J gene: TRBJ2-3; clone size: .; CDR3 DNA: TGTGCCAGCAGCCCGACTAGCGGGACAGATACGCAGTATTTT; CDR3 protein: CASSPTSGTDTQYF
D gene: TRBD2; V gene: TRBV5-6; J gene: TRBJ2-7; clone size: .; CDR3 DNA: TGTGCCAGCAGCCCCAAAGTAGCGGGACTCATCTACGAGCAGTACTTC; CDR3 protein: CASSPKVAGLIYEQYF
D gene: .; V gene: TRBV5-1; J gene: TRBJ2-7; clone size: .; CDR3 DNA: TGCGCCAGCAGCTCTGACAGGTCGCTTTGGAGGCACGAGCAGTACTTC; CDR3 protein: CASSSDRSLWRHEQYF
D gene: .; V gene: TRBV11-2; J gene: TRBJ1-2; clone size: .; CDR3 DNA: TGTGCCAGCAGCCCTGGCTTGGACTATGGCTACACCTTC; CDR3 protein: CASSPGLDYGYTF
D gene: TRBD1; V gene: TRBV7-9; J gene: TRBJ1-2; clone size: .; CDR3 DNA: TGTGCCAGCAGCTCCACAGGGGAGGCCTATGGCTACACCTTC; CDR3 protein: CASSSTGEAYGYTF
D gene: .; V gene: TRBV27; J gene: TRBJ1-5; clone size: .; CDR3 DNA: TGTGCCAGCAGTTTAAGAGGAGGGATTAATCAGCCCCAGCATTTT; CDR3 protein: CASSLRGGINQPQHF
D gene: TRBD1; V gene: TRBV5-1; J gene: TRBJ1-3; clone size: .; CDR3 DNA: TGCGCCAGCAGCCCGGGACAGGGAGACGACACCATATATTTT; CDR3 protein: CASSPGQGDDTIYF
D gene: TRBD2; V gene: TRBV15; J gene: TRBJ2-1; clone size: once; CDR3 DNA: TGTGCCACCAGCAGAGAAAGGGAGGGAGGGAAGAGAAGGGTTGAGCAGTTCTTC; CDR3 protein: CATSREREGGKRRVEQFF
D gene: TRBD2; V gene: TRBV9; J gene: TRBJ2-1; clone size: .; CDR3 DNA: TGTGCCAGCAGCGTAGAGCCGGGACTAGCGAGGAATGAGCAGTTCTTC; CDR3 protein: CASSVEPGLARNEQFF
D gene: .; V gene: TRBV6-2/TRBV6-3; J gene: TRBJ1-5; clone size: .; CDR3 DNA: TGTGCCAGCAGTCGGGAGGGAGGTAGCAATCAGCCCCAGCATTTT; CDR3 protein: CASSREGGSNQPQHF
D gene: TRBD1; V gene: TRBV19; J gene: TRBJ2-1; clone size: .; CDR3 DNA: TGTGCCAGTAGTATGCAGGGGGCGTACAATGAGCAGTTCTTC; CDR3 protein: CASSMQGAYNEQFF
D gene: .; V gene: TRBV28; J gene: TRBJ1-5; clone size: few; CDR3 DNA: TGTGCCAGCAGTTTTGGCTCGCAGCCCCAGCATTTT; CDR3 protein: CASSFGSQPQHF